These T cell receptor beta chains were read from a single sample in a study of T-cell reconstitution after alpha-beta-depleted transplantation in children. TCRdb called the PCR reads again in MiXCR, with one record for every CDR3 protein. Here the sample spans about a million distinct CDR3 sequences, roughly 29% being singletons. Here the sequenced sample was PBMCs, mostly from graft donor cells, taken 360 days after TCRalphabeta/CD19-depleted stem cell transplant. Receptors were obtained from a boy younger than two who had a stem cell transplant for SCID, so the T cells may come from the graft donor. Each CDR3 is given with its conserved first and last residue. Fields, in order: J gene, V gene, clone size, D gene, CDR3 DNA, CDR3 protein. A D gene is named only where the DNA matches it firmly. Clone size is given for some rows only: seen once, a few or many times, or a class if the clone is expanded.

j_call: TRBJ2-1
v_call: TRBV30
clone_size: .
d_call: TRBD1
cdr3_nt: TGTGCCTGGAGTGTACGTCAGGGGGCAAGATTCTTC
cdr3_aa: CAWSVRQGARFF

j_call: TRBJ1-2
v_call: TRBV20-1
clone_size: .
d_call: .
cdr3_nt: TGCAGTGCTAGGAAGGATGGCTACACCTTC
cdr3_aa: CSARKDGYTF

j_call: TRBJ2-7
v_call: TRBV2
clone_size: .
d_call: TRBD1
cdr3_nt: TGTGCCAGCAGGGCCACTGGGACAGGGGGATCCGAGCAGTACTTC
cdr3_aa: CASRATGTGGSEQYF

j_call: TRBJ2-1
v_call: TRBV29-1
clone_size: .
d_call: TRBD2
cdr3_nt: TGCAGCGTTAGCGGGGGACCTTTGGGGGAGCAGTTCTTC
cdr3_aa: CSVSGGPLGEQFF

j_call: TRBJ2-1
v_call: TRBV4-2
clone_size: few
d_call: .
cdr3_nt: TGTGCCAGCAGCCAAGTATTCAACAATGAGCAGTTCTTC
cdr3_aa: CASSQVFNNEQFF

j_call: TRBJ2-3
v_call: TRBV7-9
clone_size: .
d_call: .
cdr3_nt: TGTGCCAGCCGGGCTGACACAAGCACAGATACGCAGTATTTT
cdr3_aa: CASRADTSTDTQYF

j_call: TRBJ1-1
v_call: TRBV29-1
clone_size: few
d_call: TRBD1
cdr3_nt: TGCAGCGTTCACACGAAACTCCACAGGGGGGAAGCTTTCTTT
cdr3_aa: CSVHTKLHRGEAFF

j_call: TRBJ2-7
v_call: TRBV20-1
clone_size: .
d_call: .
cdr3_nt: TGCAGTGCTAGAGATACGGGGGCGCCCCTCGAGCAGTACTTC
cdr3_aa: CSARDTGAPLEQYF

j_call: TRBJ2-7
v_call: TRBV12-3/TRBV12-4
clone_size: many
d_call: .
cdr3_nt: TGTGCCAGCAGTTTTGCCGCCTCCTACGAGCAGTACTTC
cdr3_aa: CASSFAASYEQYF

j_call: TRBJ2-1
v_call: TRBV6-2/TRBV6-3
clone_size: many
d_call: .
cdr3_nt: TGTGCCAGCAGTCTGGTGGGGGCCCATGAGCAGTTCTTC
cdr3_aa: CASSLVGAHEQFF

j_call: TRBJ2-1
v_call: TRBV6-1
clone_size: .
d_call: TRBD1
cdr3_nt: TGTGCCAGCAGACTAGACAGGGGGAATACCAATGAGCAGTTCTTC
cdr3_aa: CASRLDRGNTNEQFF

j_call: TRBJ2-1
v_call: TRBV3-1
clone_size: few
d_call: TRBD2
cdr3_nt: TGTGCCAGCAGCCAAGATCGGCGGGGGGCCCCCTACAATGAGCAGTTCTTC
cdr3_aa: CASSQDRRGAPYNEQFF

j_call: TRBJ2-7
v_call: TRBV15
clone_size: few
d_call: TRBD2
cdr3_nt: TGTGCCACCAGCAGGGGCGGGGGGCCCTACGAGCAGTACTTC
cdr3_aa: CATSRGGGPYEQYF

j_call: TRBJ1-2
v_call: TRBV5-1
clone_size: .
d_call: .
cdr3_nt: TGCGCCAGCAGCCCGGACAGTTTCGATGGCTACACCTTC
cdr3_aa: CASSPDSFDGYTF

j_call: TRBJ2-5
v_call: TRBV4-3
clone_size: .
d_call: .
cdr3_nt: TGCGCCAGCAGCCAAGAGTTTCAGGGTCGAGAGACCCAGTACTTC
cdr3_aa: CASSQEFQGRETQYF

j_call: TRBJ1-1
v_call: TRBV5-1
clone_size: .
d_call: .
cdr3_nt: TGCGCCAGCAGCTTGAGTACAGGGACCACTGAAGCTTTCTTT
cdr3_aa: CASSLSTGTTEAFF

j_call: TRBJ2-7
v_call: TRBV4-1
clone_size: .
d_call: .
cdr3_nt: TGCGCCAGCAGCTGGGAGTCAGGGAGGCCGGACGAGCAGTACTTC
cdr3_aa: CASSWESGRPDEQYF

j_call: TRBJ2-2
v_call: TRBV15
clone_size: .
d_call: .
cdr3_nt: TGTGCCACCAGCAGAGATCTGCCCGGGGAGCTGTTTTTT
cdr3_aa: CATSRDLPGELFF

j_call: TRBJ2-1
v_call: TRBV3-1
clone_size: few
d_call: TRBD2
cdr3_nt: TGTGCCAGCAGCCAGCGAGCGGGGGGCTCTTACAATGAGCAGTTCTTC
cdr3_aa: CASSQRAGGSYNEQFF

j_call: TRBJ2-7
v_call: TRBV4-2
clone_size: .
d_call: TRBD2
cdr3_nt: TGTGCCAGCAGCCAAGGAAGTAGCGGGGGCGCTTACGAGCAGTACTTC
cdr3_aa: CASSQGSSGGAYEQYF

j_call: TRBJ1-4
v_call: TRBV6-1
clone_size: .
d_call: .
cdr3_nt: TGTGCCAGCAGTAGACGGACCAATAATGAAAAACTGTTTTTT
cdr3_aa: CASSRRTNNEKLFF

j_call: TRBJ1-2
v_call: TRBV2
clone_size: .
d_call: .
cdr3_nt: TGTGCCACCGACCCAGGGATCGTCTATGGCTACACCTTC
cdr3_aa: CATDPGIVYGYTF

j_call: TRBJ2-1
v_call: TRBV5-5
clone_size: few
d_call: .
cdr3_nt: TGTGCCAGCAGCTTGGGGGTGCAGCCCCTCCATGAGCAGTTCTTC
cdr3_aa: CASSLGVQPLHEQFF

j_call: TRBJ1-1
v_call: TRBV4-2
clone_size: .
d_call: TRBD1
cdr3_nt: TGTGCCAGCAGCCCGGACAGGGGACAGTACACTGAAGCTTTCTTT
cdr3_aa: CASSPDRGQYTEAFF

j_call: TRBJ1-1
v_call: TRBV12-3/TRBV12-4
clone_size: .
d_call: .
cdr3_nt: TGTGCCAGCAGTTTATCGATGGAGGGAATCGCTGAAGCTTTCTTT
cdr3_aa: CASSLSMEGIAEAFF

j_call: TRBJ2-1
v_call: TRBV7-9
clone_size: .
d_call: TRBD1
cdr3_nt: TGTGCCAGCAGCTTCCCCGAGCTTCGGACAGGGGCGCATGAGCAGTTCTTC
cdr3_aa: CASSFPELRTGAHEQFF

j_call: TRBJ2-1
v_call: TRBV3-1
clone_size: few
d_call: .
cdr3_nt: TGTGCCAGCAGCCCAAGATTCCAGGGTTGCAATGAGCAGTTCTTC
cdr3_aa: CASSPRFQGCNEQFF

j_call: TRBJ2-1
v_call: TRBV7-3
clone_size: few
d_call: TRBD1
cdr3_nt: TGTGCCAGCAGTTACGCCTCACCTATGGGGACAGTATACAATGAGCAGTTCTTC
cdr3_aa: CASSYASPMGTVYNEQFF

j_call: TRBJ2-3
v_call: TRBV20-1
clone_size: few
d_call: .
cdr3_nt: TGCAGTGCTAGAGGTTGGCGGCAGGGACACACAGATACGCAGTATTTT
cdr3_aa: CSARGWRQGHTDTQYF

j_call: TRBJ2-3
v_call: TRBV7-8
clone_size: .
d_call: .
cdr3_nt: TGTGCCAGCAGCTTGTGGGGTTTCTCCGATACGCAGTATTTT
cdr3_aa: CASSLWGFSDTQYF

j_call: TRBJ2-3
v_call: TRBV20-1
clone_size: .
d_call: .
cdr3_nt: TGCAGTGCTAGAGACCCCCTCCCCACAGATACGCAGTATTTT
cdr3_aa: CSARDPLPTDTQYF

j_call: TRBJ2-4
v_call: TRBV4-2
clone_size: .
d_call: .
cdr3_nt: TGTGCCAGCAGCCCGACAGTAGCCAAAAACATTCAGTACTTC
cdr3_aa: CASSPTVAKNIQYF

j_call: TRBJ1-4
v_call: TRBV5-6
clone_size: .
d_call: TRBD1
cdr3_nt: TGTGCCAGCAGCCTCAGACATGGACAGGCGGCTAATGAAAAACTGTTTTTT
cdr3_aa: CASSLRHGQAANEKLFF

j_call: TRBJ2-5
v_call: TRBV28
clone_size: .
d_call: .
cdr3_nt: TGTGCCAGCAGACCGGGGGGCGGGGAGACCCAGTACTTC
cdr3_aa: CASRPGGGETQYF

j_call: TRBJ2-1
v_call: TRBV7-9
clone_size: .
d_call: TRBD2
cdr3_nt: TGTGCCAGCTCGGCGGCCGGGGGGGCCAATGAGCAGTTCTTC
cdr3_aa: CASSAAGGANEQFF

j_call: TRBJ2-4
v_call: TRBV4-1
clone_size: few
d_call: .
cdr3_nt: TGCGCCAGCAGCCAATCAGGCGCCAAAAACATTCAGTACTTC
cdr3_aa: CASSQSGAKNIQYF

j_call: TRBJ1-6
v_call: TRBV28
clone_size: .
d_call: TRBD1
cdr3_nt: TGTGCCAGCAGCCCCAAAAGGGGGCTACCGACCTCCTATAATTCACCCCTCCACTTT
cdr3_aa: CASSPKRGLPTSYNSPLHF

j_call: TRBJ2-7
v_call: TRBV6-6
clone_size: many
d_call: .
cdr3_nt: TGTGCCAGCAGTTACGGTTCCTACGAGCGGTACTTC
cdr3_aa: CASSYGSYERYF

j_call: TRBJ2-5
v_call: TRBV7-2
clone_size: .
d_call: TRBD2
cdr3_nt: TGTGCCAGCAGCTTCGGCCTAAGGACTAGGTCCTTGGAGACCCAGTACTTC
cdr3_aa: CASSFGLRTRSLETQYF

j_call: TRBJ2-7
v_call: TRBV5-5
clone_size: few
d_call: TRBD2
cdr3_nt: TGTGCCAGCAGCTTGAGACTAGCGGGGGCCTACGAGCAGTACTTC
cdr3_aa: CASSLRLAGAYEQYF

j_call: TRBJ1-1
v_call: TRBV6-5
clone_size: few
d_call: .
cdr3_nt: TGTGCCAGCAGTTACTCGCGTCCATCGGGAAAGAACACTGAAGCTTTCTTT
cdr3_aa: CASSYSRPSGKNTEAFF

j_call: TRBJ2-7
v_call: TRBV27
clone_size: .
d_call: .
cdr3_nt: TGTGCCAGCAGTTTTGACGGGGCGGGTTCCTACGAGCAGTACTTC
cdr3_aa: CASSFDGAGSYEQYF

j_call: TRBJ2-2
v_call: TRBV20-1
clone_size: .
d_call: .
cdr3_nt: TGCAGTGCTCCTCGGGGGAACACCGGGGAGCTGTTTTTT
cdr3_aa: CSAPRGNTGELFF

j_call: TRBJ2-3
v_call: TRBV12-1
clone_size: .
d_call: .
cdr3_nt: TGTGCCAGCAGCCCCACTAGCGGGGGGCCGATCACAGATACGCAGTATTTT
cdr3_aa: CASSPTSGGPITDTQYF

j_call: TRBJ1-6
v_call: TRBV15
clone_size: many
d_call: .
cdr3_nt: TGTGCCACCAGCAGAGATCCGGCCACACAGGTCCCGAATTCACCCCTCCACTTT
cdr3_aa: CATSRDPATQVPNSPLHF

j_call: TRBJ1-1
v_call: TRBV6-1
clone_size: .
d_call: .
cdr3_nt: TGTGCCAGCAGGGTTGGACAGTTCTCCACTGAAGCTTTCTTT
cdr3_aa: CASRVGQFSTEAFF

j_call: TRBJ2-4
v_call: TRBV15
clone_size: few
d_call: .
cdr3_nt: TGTGCCACCAGCAGAGAGCGGGGTGGGACCAAAAACATTCAGTACTTC
cdr3_aa: CATSRERGGTKNIQYF

j_call: TRBJ2-1
v_call: TRBV12-3/TRBV12-4
clone_size: .
d_call: TRBD2
cdr3_nt: TGTGCCAGCAGTTTCGGGAGGGGCAGGACGGATGAGCAGTTCTTC
cdr3_aa: CASSFGRGRTDEQFF

j_call: TRBJ1-3
v_call: TRBV20-1
clone_size: .
d_call: .
cdr3_nt: TGCAGTGCACCGGACAAGCCCTCTGGAAACACCATATATTTT
cdr3_aa: CSAPDKPSGNTIYF

j_call: TRBJ2-2
v_call: TRBV5-1
clone_size: few
d_call: .
cdr3_nt: TGCGCCAGCAGCTTGAGTGGGCAGCCTAACACCGGGGAGCTGTTTTTT
cdr3_aa: CASSLSGQPNTGELFF

j_call: TRBJ1-5
v_call: TRBV15
clone_size: few
d_call: .
cdr3_nt: TGTGCCACCAGCAGAGATATGGGGGTCAATCAGCCCCAGCATTTT
cdr3_aa: CATSRDMGVNQPQHF

j_call: TRBJ2-5
v_call: TRBV7-9
clone_size: many
d_call: .
cdr3_nt: TGTGCCAGCAGCGACACAGGGATTGGAGAGACCCAGTACTTC
cdr3_aa: CASSDTGIGETQYF

j_call: TRBJ2-7
v_call: TRBV11-2
clone_size: few
d_call: .
cdr3_nt: TGTGCCAGCAGCCCCGACAGGCCTTTCTCCTACGAGCAGTACTTC
cdr3_aa: CASSPDRPFSYEQYF

j_call: TRBJ2-1
v_call: TRBV9
clone_size: .
d_call: .
cdr3_nt: TGTGCCAGCAGCGTAGTTCCCCAGGGGGGTTCCTACAATGAGCAGTTCTTC
cdr3_aa: CASSVVPQGGSYNEQFF

j_call: TRBJ2-1
v_call: TRBV28
clone_size: few
d_call: .
cdr3_nt: TGTGCCAGCAGTGAACAGGGGCGGGGGTCCTACAATGAGCAGTTCTTC
cdr3_aa: CASSEQGRGSYNEQFF

j_call: TRBJ2-3
v_call: TRBV20-1
clone_size: .
d_call: .
cdr3_nt: TGCAGTGCTAGGGGGGGTCTAGCGACAGATACGCAGTATTTT
cdr3_aa: CSARGGLATDTQYF

j_call: TRBJ1-1
v_call: TRBV20-1
clone_size: few
d_call: .
cdr3_nt: TGCAGTGCAGTCGGCATGAACACTGAAGCTTTCTTT
cdr3_aa: CSAVGMNTEAFF

j_call: TRBJ1-1
v_call: TRBV5-1
clone_size: .
d_call: .
cdr3_nt: TGCGCCAGCAGCCCCACATGGAACACTGAAGCTTTCTTT
cdr3_aa: CASSPTWNTEAFF

j_call: TRBJ2-3
v_call: TRBV12-3/TRBV12-4
clone_size: few
d_call: .
cdr3_nt: TGTGCCAGCAGCCAGGACAGAAGTATCACAGATACGCAGTATTTT
cdr3_aa: CASSQDRSITDTQYF

j_call: TRBJ2-7
v_call: TRBV12-3/TRBV12-4
clone_size: few
d_call: .
cdr3_nt: TGTGCCAGCAGCCCCGTTACGAACTACGAGCAGTACTTC
cdr3_aa: CASSPVTNYEQYF